What follows is one T cell receptor beta chain and its context. The J segment lost 8 bases and the V segment lost 1 base, leaving 8 bases of the junction unmatched. The CDR3 covers 15 residues. Germline CDR1 and CDR2: SNHLY and FYNNEI. The sample is drawn from a study of CD8+ T cells in alopecia areata. Study-wide context: Among treated patients, oral tofacitinib was administered at 5 to 10 mg twice daily.

In alopecia areata patients, both lesional scalp punch biopsies and peripheral blood were collected. cDNA prepared by RNA extraction and subsequent reverse transcription served as the template for sequencing. Here immunoSEQ multiplex PCR was the method, and the copy in TCRdb shows in-frame clones only, minus some. Here the sample spans about 250,000 clones, around 67% being singletons. Sequenced here: CD4+ T cells sorted from blood, sampled at week 0. This sequence originates from a human donor with alopecia areata. This chain joins TRBV2 and TRBJ1-2; 9 positions agree with TRBD1. CDR3 in amino acids: CASSEVAPGQGGYTF. In DNA form, the CDR3 reads TGTGCCAGCAGTGAAGTGGCACCGGGACAGGGAGGCTACACCTTC.